This T cell receptor (beta chain) was retrieved from a study of blood T cell repertoires in COVID-19. Whole-study context: In each case, the material was cDNA or gDNA derived from T cells, B-cell-depleted T cells, or PBMCs.

CDR3 length: 14 residues. V was clipped by 0 bases and J by 2 bases, with 6 bases between them. Per the germline V gene, CDR1 is SGDLS and CDR2 is YYNGEE. Original methodology: Nucleated cell counts were estimated from reference gene primer amplification. The method was immunoSEQ multiplex PCR; TCRdb's version includes in-frame clones alone and lacks a portion of them. The V and J calls and clone size were taken over from that table, and D and trimming were inferred from the DNA. The sample yields roughly 80,000 clones, approximately 84% seen once. This TCR was sampled from a man aged 55 to 69 with active or convalescent COVID-19. Sequencing was performed on peripheral blood. This chain uses TRBV9 with TRBJ1-5, with D unresolved. The CDR3 region is CASSVDAGNQPQHF. As DNA, the CDR3 is TGTGCCAGCAGCGTAGACGCGGGCAATCAGCCCCAGCATTTT.